The present T cell receptor beta chain was sequenced within a study of cytomegalovirus exposure and HLA in healthy donors. PCR employed 60 Vbeta and 13 Jbeta primers. Profiled with immunoSEQ multiplex PCR; TCRdb holds only in-frame clones, not every one. The table has roughly 110,000 clones, approximately 71% seen once. The source material was PBMCs. This clonotype was sampled from a man in his forties or fifties in good health and CMV-seronegative.

This CDR3 is CASSLGAGFGTEAFF. DNA of the CDR3: TGTGCCAGCAGTCTGGGAGCGGGCTTCGGCACTGAAGCTTTCTTT. The rearrangement joins TRBV25-1 to TRBJ1-1; D gene ambiguous. The CDR3 has 15 amino acids. From germline, CDR1 is MGHDK and CDR2 SYGVNS. V gave up 5 bases and J gave up 4 bases, with 17 bases separating them.